What follows are 19 T cell receptor beta chains derived from one specimen sequenced in a study of Graves' ophthalmopathy and Graves' hyperthyroidism listed by TCRdb under 2018. The sequencing machine was an Illumina HiSeq 2000. TCR beta CDR3 regions were amplified from RNA transcripts for repertoire sequencing. A first-round RT-PCR used HTBI primers with the Qiagen OneStep RT-PCR kit, followed by a second-round multiplex PCR, size selection and purification. TCRdb itself trimmed the public reads at Q25 with fastp, ran MiXCR and retained productive beta chains. When rows share a CDR3 protein, they turn into one entry using the most common DNA and genes. This sample gives roughly 400,000 distinct CDR3 sequences in total; 15% to 20% of them show up just once. The leading ten clones occupy 2.4% of the sample. The sample comprised peripheral blood. The receptor source for this set is an adult woman with stable Graves' hyperthyroidism.

This clonotype was seen a few times. With a much larger clone just one base away, this may be a read error. The rearrangement links TRBV20-1 to TRBJ2-7; TRBD2 matches at 9 bases. The V and J ends lost 6 bases and 3 bases, in that order; junction bases with no gene match: 12. The CDR3 consists of 15 residues. Germline V CDR1 and CDR2: DFQATT, SNEGSKA (reference sequence). The CDR3 loop reads CSAATTAGGLYEQYF. The CDR3 DNA reads as TGCAGTGCGGCAACCACAGCGGGAGGACTCTACGAGCAGTACTTC.

The chain uses TRBV5-4 and TRBJ1-2; no firm D call. The CDR3 is 12 amino acids. From germline, CDR1 is SGHNT and CDR2 YYREEE (reference sequence). V was shortened by 0 bases and J by 10 bases, with 10 bases between the two germline ends. Here the CDR3 reads CASSLGLLVYTF. The CDR3 coding sequence is TGTGCCAGCAGCTTGGGCCTCCTTGTCTACACCTTC.

This clonotype was observed many times. The V gene is TRBV7-2, the J gene TRBJ1-2; D is ambiguous. Trimming took off 8 bases at V and 1 base at J, with 5 bases between the two ends. Per the germline V gene, CDR1 is SGHTA and CDR2 is FQGNSA. CDR3 length equals 11 residues. The CDR3 coding sequence is TGTGCCAGCGGATTTAACTATGGCTACACCTTC. Its translation: CASGFNYGYTF.

This clonotype has ten or more counts. The chain joins TRBV28 to TRBJ2-7; 8 bases agree with TRBD1. There are 16 residues in the CDR3. Germline V CDR1 and CDR2: MDHEN, SYDVKM. Germline trimming cut 4 bases from V and 4 bases from J; bases unmatched to any gene: 12. CDR3 DNA: TGTGCCAGCAGTTCCTTCCCGGGGACAGGTTCATACGAGCAGTACTTC. Amino acid sequence: CASSSFPGTGSYEQYF.

This clonotype was detected ten times or more. This sequence joins TRBV27 and TRBJ2-7, with D unresolved. CDR3 length equals 11 residues. V lost 6 bases to trimming and J lost 3 bases, with 6 bases between them. Germline V gene lookup returns CDR1 MNHEY and CDR2 SMNVEV (reference sequence). The CDR3 loop reads CASRNYYEQYF. CDR3 DNA sequence: TGTGCCAGCAGAAACTACTACGAGCAGTACTTC.

This clonotype was counted at least ten times. This chain uses TRBV19 with TRBJ2-7, with D possibly TRBD2 on 7 matching bases. This CDR3 is built from 14 residues. Germline values: CDR1 LNHDA, CDR2 SQIVND (reference sequence). Trimming shortened V by 8 bases and J by 3 bases, and 17 bases separated the two germline ends. This chain's CDR3 is CASRPGASGYEQYF. In nucleotides, the CDR3 is TGTGCCAGTCGCCCGGGGGCTAGCGGCTACGAGCAGTACTTC.

This clonotype was recorded at least ten times. This chain connects TRBV12-3 or TRBV12-4 to TRBJ1-2; a possible D gene is TRBD1 (5 bases). The V gene lost 5 bases and the J gene lost 7 bases, with 14 bases spanning the gap. CDR3 length: 13 residues. The CDR3 is CASSTQVRSGYTF. The CDR3 bases are TGTGCCAGCAGTACACAGGTTAGGTCTGGCTACACCTTC.

Many counts were recorded for this clonotype. This chain joins TRBV12-3 or TRBV12-4 and TRBJ2-7, with D possibly TRBD2 on 5 matching bases. The CDR3 is 12 residues long. With 6 bases removed from V and 5 bases from J, the gap between germline ends came to 11 bases. The DNA of the CDR3 is TGTGCCAGCAGGCCGGACTCGGACGAGCAGTACTTC. Translation: CASRPDSDEQYF.

This clonotype showed up many times. This chain links TRBV4-3 with TRBJ2-5, with D tentatively TRBD1 (5 bases). Germline V lookup: CDR1 LGHNA, CDR2 YSLEER. The germline V and J ends were trimmed by 1 base and 4 bases, with 13 bases remaining between them. The CDR3 covers 15 residues. The CDR3 is CASSQGRRRGETQYF. The CDR3 bases are TGCGCCAGCAGCCAAGGAAGGCGAAGGGGAGAGACCCAGTACTTC.

Concerning this clonotype: Its ends do not fully match the called genes, so a read error is possible. V usage is TRBV9 and J usage is TRBJ1-2; D is undetermined. CDR1 is SGDLS, CDR2 YYNGEE, per germline. The CDR3 spans 16 residues. In DNA, the CDR3 is TGTGCCAGCAGCCGTAGCCGTAACAGAGCTAACTATGGCTTCACCTTC. Translation gives CASSRSRNRANYGFTF. Supplemented by reference TRBV9 and TRBJ1-2, the full variable domain reads DSGVTQTPKHLITATGQRVTLRCSPRSGDLSVYWYQQSLDQGLQFLIQYYNGEERAKGNILERFSAQQFPDLHSELNLSSLELGDSALYFCASSRSRNRANYGFTFGSGTRLTVV.

This clonotype was found many times. The chain combines TRBV5-1 with TRBJ2-7; D unresolved. CDR1 is SGHRS and CDR2 is YFSETQ in the germline V gene. This CDR3 has 12 residues. V was cut by 9 bases and J by 0 bases, with 10 bases left in between. The CDR3 coding sequence is TGCGCCAACAAGGACGGCTCCTACGAGCAGTACTTC. Residues: CANKDGSYEQYF. Full variable domain (missing parts from reference TRBV5-1 and TRBJ2-7): KAGVTQTPRYLIKTRGQQVTLSCSPISGHRSVSWYQQTPGQGLQFLFEYFSETQRNKGNFPGRFSGRQFSNSRSEMNVSTLELGDSALYLCANKDGSYEQYFGPGTRLTVT.

This clonotype was detected ten times or more. This chain uses TRBV12-3 or TRBV12-4 with TRBJ2-3; the match to TRBD2 covers 11 bases. This CDR3 is 15 amino acids long. With 10 bases clipped from V and 3 bases from J, the junction kept 9 bases outside the gene matches. The CDR3 loop is CATRLAGGPTDTQYF. The CDR3 coding sequence is TGTGCCACTAGATTAGCGGGAGGGCCGACAGATACGCAGTATTTT.

This clonotype was counted many times. The chain employs TRBV2 and TRBJ2-5, with 7 nucleotides matching TRBD2. CDR1 SNHLY and CDR2 FYNNEI come from the germline V gene. The CDR3 covers 13 residues. The V gene end was trimmed by 6 bases and the J gene end by 5 bases; junction bases not matched to a gene: 6. The CDR3 DNA is TGTGCCAGCAGCGGGGACTACTCGGAGACCCAGTACTTC. Protein: CASSGDYSETQYF.

This chain connects TRBV5-4 to TRBJ2-6, with D perhaps matching TRBD2 (6 bases). The V gene's germline CDR1 is SGHNT and CDR2 YYREEE (reference sequence). The CDR3 extends over 16 amino acids. Trimming shortened V by 1 base and J by 0 bases, and 8 bases separated the two germline ends. The CDR3 region is CASSLTGVSGANVLTF. The CDR3 DNA reads TGTGCCAGCAGCTTGACGGGGGTCTCTGGGGCCAACGTCCTGACTTTC.

This clonotype was seen ten or more times. The chain links TRBV6-2 or TRBV6-3 to TRBJ1-1; D not certain. The V gene lost 2 bases and the J gene lost 5 bases, with 6 bases spanning the gap. This CDR3 spans 12 amino acids. The germline CDR1 and CDR2 sequences are MNHEY and SVGEGT. The CDR3 DNA sequence: TGTGCCAGCAGTTACCGTCGGACTGAAGCTTTCTTT. This translates into CASSYRRTEAFF.

This clonotype has only a few counts. The chain carries TRBV6-1 and TRBJ2-2, with 12 nucleotides matching TRBD2. Trimming removed 2 bases from V and 3 bases from J; junction bases left unmatched: 4. Germline CDR1 is MNHNS and CDR2 is SASEGT. The CDR3 consists of 17 residues. The CDR3 DNA is TGTGCCAGCAGTGAACCTAGCGGGAGGGGGGACACCGGGGAGCTGTTTTTT. As protein: CASSEPSGRGDTGELFF.

This clonotype was seen repeatedly, ten times or more. This sequence joins TRBV28 and TRBJ1-5; possible D gene TRBD1, 5 bases. The V end lost 2 bases, the J end lost 4 bases, and 9 bases lay between the germline ends. The CDR3 sequence is 14 residues long. Germline V gene lookup returns CDR1 MDHEN and CDR2 SYDVKM. The CDR3 DNA follows: TGTGCCAGCAGTTTAGGGGGTTTTAATCAGCCCCAGCATTTT. The encoded protein is CASSLGGFNQPQHF.

The V call is TRBV6-1, the J call TRBJ1-5, with D perhaps TRBD1 (6 bases). Trimming took off 7 bases at V and 7 bases at J, with 14 bases between the two ends. Per the germline V gene, CDR1 is MNHNS and CDR2 is SASEGT. The CDR3 spans 13 residues. The CDR3 loop is CASNKQGSQPQHF. The CDR3 DNA follows: TGTGCCAGCAACAAACAGGGATCCCAGCCCCAGCATTTT.

This clonotype came up many times. This chain joins TRBV2 and TRBJ2-5, with TRBD1 matching 8 bases. V trimming: 5 bases; J trimming: 5 bases; junction bases outside the gene matches: 7. There are 14 residues in the CDR3. Per germline, CDR1 SNHLY and CDR2 FYNNEI. The chain's CDR3 is CASSFRTGLETQYF. CDR3 in DNA: TGTGCCAGCAGTTTCAGGACAGGGTTGGAGACCCAGTACTTC.